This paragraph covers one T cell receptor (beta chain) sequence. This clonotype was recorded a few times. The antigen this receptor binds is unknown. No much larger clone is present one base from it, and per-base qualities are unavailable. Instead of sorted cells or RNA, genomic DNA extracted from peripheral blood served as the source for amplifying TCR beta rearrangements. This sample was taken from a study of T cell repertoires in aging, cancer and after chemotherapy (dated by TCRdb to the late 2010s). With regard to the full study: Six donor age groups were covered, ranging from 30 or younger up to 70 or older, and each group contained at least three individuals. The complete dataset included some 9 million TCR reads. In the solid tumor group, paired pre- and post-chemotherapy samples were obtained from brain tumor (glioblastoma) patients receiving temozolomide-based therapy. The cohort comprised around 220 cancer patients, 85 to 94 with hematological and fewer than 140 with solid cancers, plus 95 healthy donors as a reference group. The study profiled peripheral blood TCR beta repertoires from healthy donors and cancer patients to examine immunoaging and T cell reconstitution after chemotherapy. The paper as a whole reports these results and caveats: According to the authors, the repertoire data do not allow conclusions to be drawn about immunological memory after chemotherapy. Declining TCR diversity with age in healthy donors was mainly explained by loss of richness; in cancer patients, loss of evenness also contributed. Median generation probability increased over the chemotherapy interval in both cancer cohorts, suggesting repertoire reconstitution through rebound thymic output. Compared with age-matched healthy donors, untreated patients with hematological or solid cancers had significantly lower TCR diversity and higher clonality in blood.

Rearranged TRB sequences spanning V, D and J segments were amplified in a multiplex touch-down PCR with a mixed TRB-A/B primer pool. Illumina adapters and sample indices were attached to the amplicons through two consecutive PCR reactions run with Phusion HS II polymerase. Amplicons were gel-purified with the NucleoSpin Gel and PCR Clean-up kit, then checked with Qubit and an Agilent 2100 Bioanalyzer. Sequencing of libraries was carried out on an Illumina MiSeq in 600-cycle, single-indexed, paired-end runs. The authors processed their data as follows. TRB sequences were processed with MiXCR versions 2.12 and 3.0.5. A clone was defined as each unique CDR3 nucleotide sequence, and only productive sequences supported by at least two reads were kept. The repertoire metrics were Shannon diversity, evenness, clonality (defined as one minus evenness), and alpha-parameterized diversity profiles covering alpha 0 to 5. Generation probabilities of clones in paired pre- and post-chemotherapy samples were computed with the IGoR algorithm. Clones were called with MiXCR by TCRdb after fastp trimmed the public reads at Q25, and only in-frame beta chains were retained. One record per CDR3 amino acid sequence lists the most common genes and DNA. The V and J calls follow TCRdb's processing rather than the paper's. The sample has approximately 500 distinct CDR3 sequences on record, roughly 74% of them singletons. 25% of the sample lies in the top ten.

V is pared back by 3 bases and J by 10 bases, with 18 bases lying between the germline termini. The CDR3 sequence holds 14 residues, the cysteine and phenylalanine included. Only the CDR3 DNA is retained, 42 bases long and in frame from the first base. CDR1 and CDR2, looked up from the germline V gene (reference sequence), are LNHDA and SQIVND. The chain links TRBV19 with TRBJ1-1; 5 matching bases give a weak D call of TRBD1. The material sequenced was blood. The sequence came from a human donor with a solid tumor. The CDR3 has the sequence CASSMGRQGVGAFF. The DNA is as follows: TGTGCCAGTAGTATGGGGCGGCAGGGAGTGGGAGCTTTCTTT. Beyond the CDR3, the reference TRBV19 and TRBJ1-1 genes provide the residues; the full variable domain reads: DGGITQSPKYLFRKEGQNVTLSCEQNLNHDAMYWYRQDPGQGLRLIYYSQIVNDFQKGDIAEGYSVSREKKESFPLTVTSAQKNPTAFYLCASSMGRQGVGAFFGQGTRLTVV.